These T cell receptor beta chains were read from a single sample in a study of CD8+CD57+ T cells in acquired aplastic anemia. TCRdb redid the calling of the reads with MiXCR, one entry per CDR3 protein. The sample has some 170,000 distinct CDR3 sequences, roughly 43% seen once; the top ten hold 0.85% to 1.2%. The sequenced sample was sorted CD4+, CD8+, or CD8+CD57+ T cells (not recorded which) from PBMCs. These receptors came from a human donor with aplastic anemia. CDR3s include the opening cysteine and the closing phenylalanine or tryptophan. A D gene is named only where the DNA matches it firmly. The listing skips clone size in some rows; elsewhere it reads once, few, many or a size class.

size	J	D	V	DNA	CDR3
few	TRBJ2-3	TRBD2	TRBV7-6	TGTGCCAGCAGCCGGGGGACTAGCGGGGCGAGCACAGATACGCAGTATTTT	CASSRGTSGASTDTQYF
NA	TRBJ2-7	NA	TRBV13	TGTGCCAGCAGCCCATACCTTGGGGGCGAGCAGTACTTC	CASSPYLGGEQYF
NA	TRBJ2-1	TRBD2	TRBV10-3	TGTGCCATCAGCCAGACTAGCGGGGGGGCAGGTGCTTACAATGAGCAGTTCTTC	CAISQTSGGAGAYNEQFF
NA	TRBJ2-3	NA	TRBV15	TGTGCCACCAGCAGAGGGAGTACAGATACGCAGTATTTT	CATSRGSTDTQYF
NA	TRBJ2-7	TRBD1	TRBV29-1	TGCAGCGTCCTTCTGACAGGGGAGTCCGAGCAGTACTTC	CSVLLTGESEQYF
many	TRBJ2-5	TRBD2	TRBV5-6	TGTGCCAGCAGTCCTGGACTAGCGGGGGACCGGGAGACCCAGTACTTC	CASSPGLAGDRETQYF
many	TRBJ2-3	NA	TRBV6-1	TGTGCCAGCAGCCTTGGTTCGGGTACGCAGTATTTT	CASSLGSGTQYF
NA	TRBJ2-2	NA	TRBV6-5	TGTGCCAGCAGTTACTCAGGATCCAGCGCCGGGGAGCTGTTTTTT	CASSYSGSSAGELFF
NA	TRBJ2-7	NA	TRBV19	TGTGCCAGTAGTGTCAAAATCAGGGAAAGCCTACTAGTGTCCTACGAGCAGTACTTC	CASSVKIRESLLVSYEQYF
NA	TRBJ1-5	NA	TRBV12-3/TRBV12-4	TGTGCCAGCAGTTTCGGTTATAGCAATCAGCCCCAGCATTTT	CASSFGYSNQPQHF
NA	TRBJ2-7	TRBD1	TRBV20-1	TGCAGTGCCGAATGGGACAGGGATAACTACGAGCAGTACTTC	CSAEWDRDNYEQYF
many	TRBJ1-6	NA	TRBV6-1	TGTGCCAGCAGCCCCGGACCGATAGGGGTTCCAGATTCACCCCTCCACTTT	CASSPGPIGVPDSPLHF
NA	TRBJ1-1	TRBD1	TRBV10-3	TGTGCCATCAGTGCAGGGGGGAAGAACACTGAAGCTTTCTTT	CAISAGGKNTEAFF
NA	TRBJ2-3	NA	TRBV20-1	TGCAGTGCTAGAGAACCGGCCGTATATAGCACAGATACGCAGTATTTT	CSAREPAVYSTDTQYF
NA	TRBJ1-2	NA	TRBV15	TGTGCTACCAGCAGAGATTTGGGGGGCACTAACTATGGCTACACCTTC	CATSRDLGGTNYGYTF
NA	TRBJ2-7	TRBD1	TRBV10-2	TGCGCCAGCAGCCCGACTAGCTTGGTAGGGACAGGGGTCCACGAGCAGTACTTC	CASSPTSLVGTGVHEQYF
many	TRBJ1-6	TRBD1	TRBV7-2	TGTGCCAGCAGCTTAGCGCTAGCAGGGGGCTCCTATAATTCACCCCTCCACTTT	CASSLALAGGSYNSPLHF
many	TRBJ1-2	NA	TRBV11-2	TGTGCCAGCAGCTTAGATAGAGGATCAGATGGCTACACCTTC	CASSLDRGSDGYTF
NA	TRBJ2-7	NA	TRBV7-9	TGTGCCAGCAGCCGATCCGGGACATTCTACGAGCAGTACTTC	CASSRSGTFYEQYF
many	TRBJ1-1	TRBD1	TRBV7-2	TGTGCCAGCAGCCCTAAACAGGGGGTAAGCACTGAAGCTTTCTTT	CASSPKQGVSTEAFF
many	TRBJ1-2	NA	TRBV12-3/TRBV12-4	TGTGCCAGCAGTTTATCAGGCGGAGCGGTGTATGGCTACACCTTC	CASSLSGGAVYGYTF
NA	TRBJ2-5	TRBD2	TRBV5-6	TGTGCCAGCAGCCCCCCCGGGACTAGCGGTCCCCAAGAGACCCAGTACTTC	CASSPPGTSGPQETQYF
NA	TRBJ1-1	NA	TRBV2	TGTGCCAGCAGTGAAGCAACAGCTAATGTGAACACTGAAGCTTTCTTT	CASSEATANVNTEAFF
NA	TRBJ1-2	TRBD1	TRBV3-1	TGTGCCAGCAGCCGGTGGACAGGGGAAGTGGGCTACACCTTC	CASSRWTGEVGYTF
NA	TRBJ2-1	NA	TRBV7-3	TGTGCCAGCAGCTTACTTTACGACAACCAGCAGTTCTTC	CASSLLYDNQQFF
many	TRBJ1-5	NA	TRBV19	TGTGCCAGTAGTATATATAATCAGCCCCAGCATTTT	CASSIYNQPQHF
few	TRBJ2-1	TRBD2	TRBV24-1	TGTGCCACCGTAGCGGGAGGGCCCTACAATGAGCAGTTCTTC	CATVAGGPYNEQFF
NA	TRBJ2-5	NA	TRBV4-3	TGCGCCAGCAGCCAAGGTCTACAGGGTTCGGAGACCCAGTACTTC	CASSQGLQGSETQYF
NA	TRBJ1-2	NA	TRBV7-2	TGTGCCAGCAGCTTAGACCAGGCAGCCTATGGCTACACCTTC	CASSLDQAAYGYTF
many	TRBJ2-3	NA	TRBV3-1	TGTGCCAGCAGCCAAGGGACGGCTGATACGCAGTATTTT	CASSQGTADTQYF
NA	TRBJ2-5	NA	TRBV6-6	TGTGCCAGCAGCTTGGGACACAAAGAGACCCAGTACTTC	CASSLGHKETQYF